These 5 T cell receptor beta chains share one sample of origin, sequenced in a study of blood T cells in healthy people across ages. The use of a sample-barcoded 5' primer and a J-beta primer mix characterized a second PCR of about 6 to 12 cycles. TCRdb fed the 5' RACE reads into MiXCR, producing one record per CDR3 protein. This table holds 1.5 million to 1.8 million distinct CDR3 sequences, 35% to 45% found once. Input material: blood. These TCRs come from a woman aged 18-29 years in good health.

This chain uses TRBV28 with TRBJ1-5, with 7 positions matching TRBD1. V trimming: 5 bases; J trimming: 6 bases; junction bases outside the gene matches: 10. The CDR3 totals 15 residues. Germline V gene data show CDR1 as MDHEN and CDR2 as SYDVKM. The CDR3 DNA is TGTGCCAGCAGTCCCGGGGCAGGGGGAGGTCAGCCCCAGCATTTT. Translating it yields CASSPGAGGGQPQHF.

The chain combines TRBV11-3 with TRBJ2-1, with D possibly called TRBD1 or TRBD2 (5 bases each). V lost 3 bases and J lost 5, with 14 bases in between. Germline CDR1 is SGHNT and CDR2 is YENEEA. The CDR3 has 15 residues. CDR3 sequence (DNA): TGTGCCAGCAGCTTTAACCGGGACGGCGACAATGAGCAGTTCTTC. It codes for CASSFNRDGDNEQFF.

This clonotype came up a few times. The chain recombines TRBV10-1 with TRBJ1-1; 7 bases agree with TRBD1. The CDR3 is 15 amino acids. Per germline, CDR1 WNHNN and CDR2 SYGVQD (reference sequence). Unmatched junction bases numbered 8, after V lost 6 bases and J lost 1 base. This chain's CDR3 is CASRVNRGENTEAFF. Here the CDR3 DNA reads TGCGCCAGCAGGGTTAACAGGGGCGAGAACACTGAAGCTTTCTTT.

The rearrangement joins TRBV29-1 to TRBJ2-6; a weak D match, TRBD2 (5 bases). The CDR3 has 14 amino acids. The V end lost 6 bases, the J end lost 0 bases, and 9 bases lay between the germline ends. Germline V lookup: CDR1 SQVTM, CDR2 ANQGSEA. The CDR3 protein is CSVKGSSGANVLTF. For the CDR3, the DNA is TGCAGCGTAAAAGGGAGCTCTGGGGCCAACGTCCTGACTTTC. The full variable domain, completed using reference TRBV29-1 and TRBJ2-6, is SAVISQKPSRDICQRGTSLTIQCQVDSQVTMMFWYRQQPGQSLTLIATANQGSEATYESGFVIDKFPISRPNLTFSTLTVSNMSPEDSSIYLCSVKGSSGANVLTFGAGSRLTVL.

To note about this clonotype: A much larger clone is a single base away; this may be a read error. The chain combines TRBV20-1 with TRBJ1-2, with D unresolved. V lost 5 bases and J 2 bases, leaving 9 bases between the germline ends. The CDR3 runs to 12 residues. CDR1 is DFQATT and CDR2 is SNEGSKA in the germline V gene (reference sequence). The CDR3: CSAATANYGYTF. The CDR3 DNA reads TGCAGTGCTGCAACAGCGAACTATGGCTACACCTTC.